This T cell receptor (beta chain) was sequenced for a study of blood T cell repertoires in COVID-19. On the study more broadly: The study drew acute and convalescent COVID-19 samples from the United States, Italy and Spain. T cells, B-cell-depleted T cells, or PBMCs provided the cDNA or gDNA that served as material.

Trimming removed 3 bases from V and 5 bases from J; junction bases left unmatched: 9. Germline CDR1 and CDR2: MDHEN and SYDVKM. There are 16 residues in the CDR3. Study processing details: Amplification of reference gene primers was used by the study to estimate nucleated cell counts. Profiled with immunoSEQ multiplex PCR; TCRdb holds only in-frame clones, not every one. V, J and clone size are those of that table, while D and trimming were read from the DNA. The repertoire holds 200,000 to 300,000 clones, with about 85% as singletons. This clone has just one count. The genes are TRBV28 and TRBJ2-2; 7 nucleotides line up with TRBD2. The specimen was peripheral blood. This receptor was identified in a man younger than 30 with active or convalescent COVID-19. The CDR3 sequence: CASSFWTSKVTGELFF. Here the CDR3 DNA reads TGTGCCAGCAGTTTTTGGACTAGTAAGGTTACCGGGGAGCTGTTTTTT.